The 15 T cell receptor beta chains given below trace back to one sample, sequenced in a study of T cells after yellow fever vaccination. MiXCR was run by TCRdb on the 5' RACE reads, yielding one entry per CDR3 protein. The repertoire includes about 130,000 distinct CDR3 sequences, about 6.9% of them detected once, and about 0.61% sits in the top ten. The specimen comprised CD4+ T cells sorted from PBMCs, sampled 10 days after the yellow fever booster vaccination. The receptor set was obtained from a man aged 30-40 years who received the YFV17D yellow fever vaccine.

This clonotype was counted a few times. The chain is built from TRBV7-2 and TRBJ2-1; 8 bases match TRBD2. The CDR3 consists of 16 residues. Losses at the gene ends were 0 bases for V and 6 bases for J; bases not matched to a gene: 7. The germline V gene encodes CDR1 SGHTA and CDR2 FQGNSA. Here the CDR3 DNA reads TGTGCCAGCAGCTTAGCGCCTACGGGGGGGTCCAATGAGCAGTTCTTC. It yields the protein CASSLAPTGGSNEQFF.

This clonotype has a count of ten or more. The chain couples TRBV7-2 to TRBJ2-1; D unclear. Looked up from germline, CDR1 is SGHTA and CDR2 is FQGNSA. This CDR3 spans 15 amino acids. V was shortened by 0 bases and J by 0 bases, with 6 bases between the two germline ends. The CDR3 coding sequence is TGTGCCAGCAGCTTAGCCCTAGGCTCCTACAATGAGCAGTTCTTC. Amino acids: CASSLALGSYNEQFF.

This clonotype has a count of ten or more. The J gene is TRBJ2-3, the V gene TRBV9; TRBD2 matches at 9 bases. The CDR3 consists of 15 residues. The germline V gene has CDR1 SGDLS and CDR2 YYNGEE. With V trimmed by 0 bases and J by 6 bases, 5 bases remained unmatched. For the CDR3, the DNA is TGTGCCAGCAGCGTAGAAGCGGGGGGCCTGGATACGCAGTATTTT. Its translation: CASSVEAGGLDTQYF.

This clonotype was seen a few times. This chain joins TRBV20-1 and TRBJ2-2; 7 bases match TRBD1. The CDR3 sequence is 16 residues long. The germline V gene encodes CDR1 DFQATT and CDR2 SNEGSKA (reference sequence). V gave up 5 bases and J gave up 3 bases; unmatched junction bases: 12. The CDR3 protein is CSAPSDRESHTGELFF. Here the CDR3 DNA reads TGCAGTGCTCCTAGTGACAGGGAGAGTCACACCGGGGAGCTGTTTTTT.

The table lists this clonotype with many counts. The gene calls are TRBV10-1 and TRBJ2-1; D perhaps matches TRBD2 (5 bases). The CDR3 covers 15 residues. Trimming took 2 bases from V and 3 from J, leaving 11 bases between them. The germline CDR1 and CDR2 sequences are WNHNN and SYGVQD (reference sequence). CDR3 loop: CASSEEGRGYNEQFF. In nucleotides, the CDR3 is TGCGCCAGCAGTGAGGAGGGAAGAGGCTACAATGAGCAGTTCTTC.

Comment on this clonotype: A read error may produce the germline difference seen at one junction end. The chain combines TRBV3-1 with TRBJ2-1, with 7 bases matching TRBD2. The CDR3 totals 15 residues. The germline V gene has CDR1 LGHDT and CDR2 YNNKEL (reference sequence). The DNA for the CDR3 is TGTGCCAGCAGCCAAGATAGGAGCGGGAACAATGAGCGGTTCTTC. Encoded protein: CASSQDRSGNNERFF.

For the CDR3, the DNA is TGCAGTGCTAGAAGGACTAGCAGGACAGATACGCAGTATTTT. Protein sequence: CSARRTSRTDTQYF. The rearrangement joins TRBV20-1 to TRBJ2-3; 8 nucleotides agree with TRBD2. This CDR3 is built from 14 residues. Germline V gene sequence: CDR1 DFQATT, CDR2 SNEGSKA (reference sequence). With V trimmed by 2 bases and J by 3 bases, 4 bases remained unmatched.

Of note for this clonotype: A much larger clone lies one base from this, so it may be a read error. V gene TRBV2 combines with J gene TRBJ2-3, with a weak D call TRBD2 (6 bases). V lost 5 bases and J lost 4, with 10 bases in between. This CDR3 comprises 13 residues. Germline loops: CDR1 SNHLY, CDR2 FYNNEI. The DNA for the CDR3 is TGTGCCAGCAGTTGGCGGGACTCAGATACGCAGTATTTT. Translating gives CASSWRDSDTQYF.

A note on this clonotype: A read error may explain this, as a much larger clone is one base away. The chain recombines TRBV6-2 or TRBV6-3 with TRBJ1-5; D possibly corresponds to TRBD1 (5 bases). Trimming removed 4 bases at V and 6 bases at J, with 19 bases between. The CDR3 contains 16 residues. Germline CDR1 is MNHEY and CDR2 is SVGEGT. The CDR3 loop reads CASSSVSGTWIQPQHF. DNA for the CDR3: TGTGCCAGCAGTTCCGTATCCGGGACGTGGATTCAGCCCCAGCATTTT.

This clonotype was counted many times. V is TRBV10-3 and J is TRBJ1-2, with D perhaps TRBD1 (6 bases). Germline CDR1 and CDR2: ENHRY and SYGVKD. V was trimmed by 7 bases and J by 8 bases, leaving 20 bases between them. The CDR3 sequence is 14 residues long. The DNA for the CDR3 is TGTGCCATCATGGGGGGCAGCCGCTCTGAGGGCTACACCTTC. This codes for CAIMGGSRSEGYTF.

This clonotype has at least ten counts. CDR3 sequence: CASSQDLGARGGEQYF. The CDR3 nucleotides are TGTGCCAGCAGCCAAGATCTGGGGGCCAGGGGTGGCGAGCAGTACTTC. This chain links TRBV3-1 with TRBJ2-7; perhaps TRBD1 as D (6 bases). The CDR3 spans 16 residues. Germline V CDR1 and CDR2: LGHDT, YNNKEL (reference sequence). The germline V and J ends were trimmed by 0 bases and 6 bases, with 18 bases remaining between them.

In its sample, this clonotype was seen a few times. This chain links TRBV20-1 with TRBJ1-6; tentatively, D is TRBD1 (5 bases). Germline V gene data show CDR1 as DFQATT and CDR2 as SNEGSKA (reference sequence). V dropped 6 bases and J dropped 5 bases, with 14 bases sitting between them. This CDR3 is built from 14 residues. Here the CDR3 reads CSASPGPNNSPLHF. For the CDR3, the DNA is TGCAGTGCATCTCCGGGACCGAATAATTCACCCCTCCACTTT.

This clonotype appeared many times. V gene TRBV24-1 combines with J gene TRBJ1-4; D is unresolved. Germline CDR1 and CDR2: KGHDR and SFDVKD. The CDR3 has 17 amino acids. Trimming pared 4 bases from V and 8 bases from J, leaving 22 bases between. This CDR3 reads CATSENNDGLKEEKLFF. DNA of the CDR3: TGTGCCACCAGTGAAAATAACGACGGCCTAAAAGAGGAAAAACTGTTTTTT.

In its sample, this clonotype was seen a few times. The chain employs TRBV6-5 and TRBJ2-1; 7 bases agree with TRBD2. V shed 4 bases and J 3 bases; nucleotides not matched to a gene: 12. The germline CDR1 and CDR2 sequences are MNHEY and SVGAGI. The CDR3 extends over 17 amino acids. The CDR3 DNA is TGTGCCAGCAGTTCAACCTCTAGCGGCCGATTCTACAATGAGCAGTTCTTC. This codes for CASSSTSSGRFYNEQFF.

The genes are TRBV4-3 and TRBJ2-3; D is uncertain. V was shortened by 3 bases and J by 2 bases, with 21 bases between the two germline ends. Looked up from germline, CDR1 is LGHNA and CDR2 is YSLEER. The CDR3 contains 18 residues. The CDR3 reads CASSQSTRPTHSTDTQYF. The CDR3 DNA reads TGCGCCAGCAGCCAGTCAACCAGGCCCACGCACTCCACAGATACGCAGTATTTT.